This TCR beta chain is from a study of T cell repertoires in cytomegalovirus infection. CDR3 length: 12 amino acids. From germline, CDR1 is MNHEY and CDR2 SVGAGI. Trimming removed 7 bases from V and 4 bases from J, with 10 bases in between. TCRdb fed the reads into MiXCR, producing one record per CDR3 protein. The table records about 700,000 distinct CDR3 sequences, 30% to 35% of them present only once. This clonotype has more than one count but fewer than ten. Its antigen is not known. The sequence was obtained from a human donor in good health (CMV status not recorded). Some clones in this sample may be carry-over from other donors' samples. This chain uses TRBV6-5 with TRBJ1-1; D gene uncertain. The input for sequencing was cultured PBMCs, taken from culture after CMV antigen stimulation. DNA for the CDR3: TGTGCCAGCAACCGTTTGGGCACTGAAGCTTTCTTT. It specifies CASNRLGTEAFF.